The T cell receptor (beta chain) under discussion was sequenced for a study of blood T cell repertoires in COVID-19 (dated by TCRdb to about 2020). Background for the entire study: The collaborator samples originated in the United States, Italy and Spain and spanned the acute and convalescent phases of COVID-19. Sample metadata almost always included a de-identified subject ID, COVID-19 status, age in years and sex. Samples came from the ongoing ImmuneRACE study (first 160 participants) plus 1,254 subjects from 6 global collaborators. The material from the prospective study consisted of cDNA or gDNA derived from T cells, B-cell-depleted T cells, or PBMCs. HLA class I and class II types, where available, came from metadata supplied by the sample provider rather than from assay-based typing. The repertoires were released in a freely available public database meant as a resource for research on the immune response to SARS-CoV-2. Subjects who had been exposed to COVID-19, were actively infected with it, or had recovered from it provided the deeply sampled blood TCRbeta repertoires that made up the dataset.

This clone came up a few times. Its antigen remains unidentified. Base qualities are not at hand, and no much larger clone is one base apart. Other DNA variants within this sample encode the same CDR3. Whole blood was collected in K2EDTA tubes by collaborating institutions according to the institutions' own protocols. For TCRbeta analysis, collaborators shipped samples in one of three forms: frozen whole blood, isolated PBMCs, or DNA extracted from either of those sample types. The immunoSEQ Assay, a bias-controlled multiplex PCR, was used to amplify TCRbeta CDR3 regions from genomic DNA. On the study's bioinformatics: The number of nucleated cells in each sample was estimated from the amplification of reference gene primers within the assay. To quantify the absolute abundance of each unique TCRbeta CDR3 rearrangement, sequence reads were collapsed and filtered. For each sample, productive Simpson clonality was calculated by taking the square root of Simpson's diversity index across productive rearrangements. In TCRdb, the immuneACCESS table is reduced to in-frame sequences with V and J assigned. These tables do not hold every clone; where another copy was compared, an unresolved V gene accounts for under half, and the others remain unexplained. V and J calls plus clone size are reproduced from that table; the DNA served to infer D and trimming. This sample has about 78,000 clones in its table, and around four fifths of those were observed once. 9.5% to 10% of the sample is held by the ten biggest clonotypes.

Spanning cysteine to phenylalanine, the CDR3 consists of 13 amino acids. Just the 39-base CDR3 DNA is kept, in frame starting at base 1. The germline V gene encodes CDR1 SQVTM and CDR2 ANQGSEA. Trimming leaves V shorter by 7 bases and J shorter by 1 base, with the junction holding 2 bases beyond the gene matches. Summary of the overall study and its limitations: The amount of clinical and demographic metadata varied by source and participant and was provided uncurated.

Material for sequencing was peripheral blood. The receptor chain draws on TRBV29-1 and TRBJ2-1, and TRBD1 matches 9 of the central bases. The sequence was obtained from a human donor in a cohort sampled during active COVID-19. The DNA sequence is TGCAGCGCGACAGGGGGGTCCTACAATGAGCAGTTCTTC. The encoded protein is CSATGGSYNEQFF.